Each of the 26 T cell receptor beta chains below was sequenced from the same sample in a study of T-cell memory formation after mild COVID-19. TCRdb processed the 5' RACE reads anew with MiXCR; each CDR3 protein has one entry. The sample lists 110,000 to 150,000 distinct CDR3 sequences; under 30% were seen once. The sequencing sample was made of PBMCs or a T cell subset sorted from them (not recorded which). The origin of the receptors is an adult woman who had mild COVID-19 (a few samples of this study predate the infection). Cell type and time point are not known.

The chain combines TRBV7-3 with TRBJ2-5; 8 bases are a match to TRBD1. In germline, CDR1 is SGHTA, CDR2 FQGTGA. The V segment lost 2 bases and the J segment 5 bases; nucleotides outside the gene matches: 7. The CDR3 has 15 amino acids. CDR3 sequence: CASSLYGRGQETQYF. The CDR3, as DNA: TGTGCCAGCAGCTTATACGGCAGGGGGCAGGAGACCCAGTACTTC.

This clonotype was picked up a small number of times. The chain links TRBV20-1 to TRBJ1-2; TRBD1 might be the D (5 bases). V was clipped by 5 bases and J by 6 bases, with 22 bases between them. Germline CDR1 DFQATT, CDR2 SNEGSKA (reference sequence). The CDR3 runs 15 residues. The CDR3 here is CSAPTAGWGANGYTF. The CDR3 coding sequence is TGCAGTGCTCCGACCGCCGGTTGGGGCGCGAATGGCTACACCTTC.

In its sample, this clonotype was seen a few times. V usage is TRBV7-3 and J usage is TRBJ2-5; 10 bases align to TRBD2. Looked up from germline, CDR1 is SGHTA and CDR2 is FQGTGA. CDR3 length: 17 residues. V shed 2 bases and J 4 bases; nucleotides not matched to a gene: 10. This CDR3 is CASSLGLGLAAPETQYF. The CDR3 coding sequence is TGTGCCAGCAGCTTAGGACTTGGACTAGCGGCTCCAGAGACCCAGTACTTC.

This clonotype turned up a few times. The CDR3 DNA reads TGTGCCAGCAGCTTTAGGGGACAGGCTGAAGCTTTCTTT. Residues: CASSFRGQAEAFF. The chain has TRBV7-9 and TRBJ1-1; 8 positions match TRBD1. The CDR3 sequence is 13 residues long. V shed 3 bases, J shed 6 bases, and the junction held 3 bases outside the gene matches. Germline-derived CDR1 and CDR2 are SEHNR and FQNEAQ (reference sequence).

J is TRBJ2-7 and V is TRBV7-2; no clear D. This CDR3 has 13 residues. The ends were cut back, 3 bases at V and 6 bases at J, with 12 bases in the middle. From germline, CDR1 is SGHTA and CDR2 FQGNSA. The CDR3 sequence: CASSLPPLGEQYF. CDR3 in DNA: TGTGCCAGCAGCTTGCCACCTCTTGGCGAGCAGTACTTC.

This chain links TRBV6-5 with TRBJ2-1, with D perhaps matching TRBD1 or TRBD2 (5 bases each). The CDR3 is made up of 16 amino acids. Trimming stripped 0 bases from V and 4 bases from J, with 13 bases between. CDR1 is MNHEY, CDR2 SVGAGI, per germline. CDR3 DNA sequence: TGTGCCAGCAGTTACTCCAGGGAACGGGGATACAATGAGCAGTTCTTC. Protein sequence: CASSYSRERGYNEQFF.

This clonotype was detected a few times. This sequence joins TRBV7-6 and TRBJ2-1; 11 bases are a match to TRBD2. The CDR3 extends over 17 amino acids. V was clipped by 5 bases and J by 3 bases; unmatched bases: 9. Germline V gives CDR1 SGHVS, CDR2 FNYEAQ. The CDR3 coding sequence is TGTGCCAGCAGCCCCCCGGCTAGCGGGGGGTACTACAATGAGCAGTTCTTC. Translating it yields CASSPPASGGYYNEQFF.

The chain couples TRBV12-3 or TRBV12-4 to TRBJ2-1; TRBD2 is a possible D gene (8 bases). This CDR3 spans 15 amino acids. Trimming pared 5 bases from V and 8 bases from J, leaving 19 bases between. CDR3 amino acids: CASSLPGLGGDEQFF. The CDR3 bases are TGTGCCAGCAGTCTTCCGGGACTAGGGGGCGATGAGCAGTTCTTC.

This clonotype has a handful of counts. In nucleotides, the CDR3 is TGTGCCAGCAGCTTGTGGGGTAACACCGGGGAGCTGTTTTTT. This codes for CASSLWGNTGELFF. The V call is TRBV5-6, the J call TRBJ2-2; D gene ambiguous. Germline V gene sequence: CDR1 SGHDT, CDR2 YYEEEE. V lost 1 base and J 2 bases, leaving 6 bases between the germline ends. The length of the CDR3 is 14 residues. Filled out from reference TRBV5-6 and TRBJ2-2, the complete variable domain reads DAGVTQSPTHLIKTRGQQVTLRCSPKSGHDTVSWYQQALGQGPQFIFQYYEEEERQRGNFPDRFSGHQFPNYSSELNVNALLLGDSALYLCASSLWGNTGELFFGEGSRLTVL.

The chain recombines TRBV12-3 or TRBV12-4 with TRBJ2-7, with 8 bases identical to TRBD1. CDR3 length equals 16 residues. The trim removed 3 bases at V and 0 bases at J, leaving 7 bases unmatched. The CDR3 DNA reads TGTGCCAGCAGTTTTACAGGGGGTTCGTCCTCCTACGAGCAGTACTTC. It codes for CASSFTGGSSSYEQYF.

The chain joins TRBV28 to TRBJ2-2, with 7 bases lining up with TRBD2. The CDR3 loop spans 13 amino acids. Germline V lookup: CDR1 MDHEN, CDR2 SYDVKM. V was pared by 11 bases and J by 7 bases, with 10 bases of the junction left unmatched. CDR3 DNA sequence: TGTGCCGGGAGGGACTTTTCCAACGGGGAGCTGTTTTTT. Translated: CAGRDFSNGELFF.

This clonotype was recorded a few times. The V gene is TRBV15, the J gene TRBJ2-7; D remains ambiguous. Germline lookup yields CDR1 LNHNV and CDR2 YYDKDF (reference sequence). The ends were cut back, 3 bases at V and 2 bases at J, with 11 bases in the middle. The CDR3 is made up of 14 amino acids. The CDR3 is CATSRKQITYEQYF. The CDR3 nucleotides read TGTGCCACCAGCAGGAAACAGATCACCTACGAGCAGTACTTC.

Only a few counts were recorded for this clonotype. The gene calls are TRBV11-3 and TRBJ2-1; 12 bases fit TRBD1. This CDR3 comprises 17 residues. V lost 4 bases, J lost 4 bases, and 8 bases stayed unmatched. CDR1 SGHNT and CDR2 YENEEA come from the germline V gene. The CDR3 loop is CASSSRWDRGPYNEQFF. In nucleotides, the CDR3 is TGTGCCAGCAGCTCCCGGTGGGACAGGGGGCCATACAATGAGCAGTTCTTC.

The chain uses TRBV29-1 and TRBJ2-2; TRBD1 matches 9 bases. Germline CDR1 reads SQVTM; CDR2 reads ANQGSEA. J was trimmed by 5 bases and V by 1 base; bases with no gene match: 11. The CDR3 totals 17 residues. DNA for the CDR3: TGCAGCGTTGAAGGCGTCCGGGACAGGGCTAGGACCGGGGAGCTGTTTTTT. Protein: CSVEGVRDRARTGELFF.

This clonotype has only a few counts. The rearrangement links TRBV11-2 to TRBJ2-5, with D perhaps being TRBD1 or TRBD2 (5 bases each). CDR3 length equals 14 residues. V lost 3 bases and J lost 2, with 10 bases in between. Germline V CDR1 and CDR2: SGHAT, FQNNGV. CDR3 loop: CASSLVWGQETQYF. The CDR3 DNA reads TGTGCCAGCAGCTTGGTTTGGGGGCAAGAGACCCAGTACTTC.

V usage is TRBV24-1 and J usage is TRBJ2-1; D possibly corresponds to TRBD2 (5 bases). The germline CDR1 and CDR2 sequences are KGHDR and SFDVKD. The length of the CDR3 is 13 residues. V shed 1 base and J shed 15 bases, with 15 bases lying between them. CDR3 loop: CATSDFGGVKVFF. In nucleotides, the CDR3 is TGTGCCACCAGTGATTTCGGAGGAGTGAAGGTGTTCTTC.

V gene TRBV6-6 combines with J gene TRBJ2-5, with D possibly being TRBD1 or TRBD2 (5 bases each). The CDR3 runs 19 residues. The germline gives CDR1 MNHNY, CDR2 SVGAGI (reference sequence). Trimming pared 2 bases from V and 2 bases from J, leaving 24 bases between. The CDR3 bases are TGTGCCAGCAGTTACCTCGCCCGCTACGGGGACCACCCTCAAGAGACCCAGTACTTC. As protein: CASSYLARYGDHPQETQYF.

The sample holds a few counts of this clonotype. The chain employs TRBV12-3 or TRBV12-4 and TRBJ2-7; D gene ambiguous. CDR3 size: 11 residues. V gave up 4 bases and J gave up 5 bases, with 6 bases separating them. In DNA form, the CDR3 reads TGTGCCAGCAGTTCTCGCCACGAGCAGTACTTC. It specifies CASSSRHEQYF.

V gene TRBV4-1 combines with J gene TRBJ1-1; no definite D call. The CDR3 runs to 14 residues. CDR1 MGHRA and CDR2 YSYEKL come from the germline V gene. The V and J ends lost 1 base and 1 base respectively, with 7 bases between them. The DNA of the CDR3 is TGCGCCAGCAGCCAAGGGTCCTCGAACACTGAAGCTTTCTTT. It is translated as CASSQGSSNTEAFF.

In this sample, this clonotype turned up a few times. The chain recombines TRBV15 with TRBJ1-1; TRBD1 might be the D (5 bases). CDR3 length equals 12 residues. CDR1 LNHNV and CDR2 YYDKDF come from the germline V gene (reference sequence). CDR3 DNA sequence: TGTGCTACAGGAGGGGTAGGCACTGAAGCTTTCTTT. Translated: CATGGVGTEAFF.

The CDR3 nucleotides are TGTGCCACCAGTGATTTGACGGGGGCGCTAGCGGGAGTTAATGAGCAGTTCTTC. Translation: CATSDLTGALAGVNEQFF. This sequence joins TRBV24-1 and TRBJ2-1; 10 bases agree with TRBD2. The length of the CDR3 is 18 residues. Unmatched junction bases numbered 11, after V lost 0 bases and J lost 7 bases. Germline lookup yields CDR1 KGHDR and CDR2 SFDVKD.

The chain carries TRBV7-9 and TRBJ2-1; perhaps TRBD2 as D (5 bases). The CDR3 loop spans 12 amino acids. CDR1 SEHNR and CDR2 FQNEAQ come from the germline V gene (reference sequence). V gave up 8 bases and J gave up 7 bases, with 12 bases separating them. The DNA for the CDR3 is TGTGCCAGCCTGTGGGGAGCGAATGAGCAGTTCTTC. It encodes CASLWGANEQFF.

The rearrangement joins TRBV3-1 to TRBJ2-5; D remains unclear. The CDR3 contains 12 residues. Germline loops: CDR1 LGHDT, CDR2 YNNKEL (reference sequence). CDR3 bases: TGTGCGGTACTCCTTAATCAAGAGACCCAGTACTTC. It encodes CAVLLNQETQYF.

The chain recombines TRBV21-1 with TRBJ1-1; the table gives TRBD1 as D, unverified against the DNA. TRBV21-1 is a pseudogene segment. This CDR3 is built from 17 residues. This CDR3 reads CASSKVGTGQENTEAFF. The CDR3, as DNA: TGTGCCAGCAGCAAAGTTGGGACAGGGCAGGAAAACACTGAAGCTTTCTTT.

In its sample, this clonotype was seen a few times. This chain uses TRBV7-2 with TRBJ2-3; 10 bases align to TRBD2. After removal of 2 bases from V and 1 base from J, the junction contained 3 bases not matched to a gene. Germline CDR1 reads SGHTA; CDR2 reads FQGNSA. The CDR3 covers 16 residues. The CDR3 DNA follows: TGTGCCAGCAGCTTACATCTAGCGGGGGGCACAGATACGCAGTATTTT. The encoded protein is CASSLHLAGGTDTQYF.

The CDR3: CASSLRGQLYYGYTF. CDR3 in DNA: TGTGCCAGCAGCTTAAGAGGACAGCTCTACTATGGCTACACCTTC. The V call is TRBV13, the J call TRBJ1-2, with D possibly being TRBD1 (6 bases). Trimming took off 2 bases at V and 3 bases at J, with 13 bases between the two ends. Germline CDR1 PRHDT, CDR2 FYEKMQ (reference sequence). The CDR3 is 15 residues long.